One and the same sample provided the 10 T cell receptor beta chains below, sequenced in a study of T-cell memory formation after mild COVID-19 (dated by TCRdb to about 2021). Library creation used 5' RACE. Sequencing used an Illumina NovaSeq 6000. The public reads were quality trimmed at Q25 with fastp and then assembled into clones with MiXCR by TCRdb, keeping productive beta chains. Each entry merges the rows of one CDR3 protein and shows their most common DNA and genes. For this sample there are hundreds of thousands of distinct CDR3 sequences; 25% to 30% appear just once. Clones ranked in the top ten supply approximately 12% of the sample. The sequenced material came from PBMCs or a T cell subset sorted from them (not recorded which). Every receptor here comes from an adult woman who had mild COVID-19 (a few samples of this study predate the infection). The sample titles of this study are shuffled in the database, so cell type and time point are left out; the donor was told from shared clones.

This clonotype has only a few counts. V is TRBV4-2 and J is TRBJ2-1; the D gene is possibly TRBD2 (6 bases). Germline V gene lookup returns CDR1 LGHNA and CDR2 YNFKEQ. CDR3 length: 16 amino acids. V was clipped by 4 bases and J by 8 bases, with 21 bases between them. This CDR3 is CASSPRELAFPHEQFF. Here the CDR3 DNA reads TGTGCCAGCAGCCCGCGCGAGCTAGCGTTCCCGCATGAGCAGTTCTTC.

A few counts support this clonotype. The V call is TRBV9, the J call TRBJ1-1, with D hard to call. CDR1 and CDR2 (germline): SGDLS, YYNGEE. This CDR3 has 16 residues. V lost 3 bases, J lost 1 base, and 16 bases lay in between. The CDR3, as DNA: TGTGCCAGCAGCGGAAGCCTGGACGGAGCGAACACTGAAGCTTTCTTT. Residues: CASSGSLDGANTEAFF.

The chain joins TRBV12-3 or TRBV12-4 to TRBJ2-1; 9 bases align to TRBD1. V dropped 5 bases and J dropped 5; count of bases not matched to a gene: 1. This CDR3 has 13 amino acids. The CDR3 loop reads CASSRTGDNEQFF. As DNA, the CDR3 is TGTGCCAGCAGTAGGACAGGGGACAATGAGCAGTTCTTC.

This clonotype came up a few times. V gene TRBV24-1 combines with J gene TRBJ2-3, with TRBD1 matching over 9 bases. From germline, CDR1 is KGHDR and CDR2 SFDVKD. This CDR3 has 17 residues. V trimming: 3 bases; J trimming: 1 base; junction bases outside the gene matches: 7. The CDR3 spells CATSDQAGQGRTDTQYF. Written as DNA, the CDR3 is TGTGCCACCAGTGATCAGGCGGGACAGGGACGCACAGATACGCAGTATTTT.

This clonotype was observed a few times. This chain connects TRBV4-1 to TRBJ2-5; 8 nucleotides line up with TRBD2. The CDR3 is 18 amino acids. CDR1 is MGHRA, CDR2 YSYEKL, per germline. The V and J ends lost 4 bases and 5 bases, in that order; junction bases with no gene match: 18. CDR3: CASSPKRAGGRHRETQYF. CDR3 nucleotides: TGCGCCAGCAGCCCGAAACGGGCGGGGGGACGGCACCGGGAGACCCAGTACTTC.

This chain connects TRBV30 to TRBJ2-7, with 8 bases identical to TRBD2. This CDR3 contains 13 residues. The trim removed 5 bases at V and 3 bases at J, leaving 6 bases unmatched. Looked up from germline, CDR1 is GTSNPN and CDR2 is SVGIG (reference sequence). Written as DNA, the CDR3 is TGTGCCTGGGAATCCGGGACTAGCTACGAGCAGTACTTC. It is translated as CAWESGTSYEQYF.

In its sample, this clonotype was seen a few times. The chain links TRBV12-3 or TRBV12-4 to TRBJ2-3; no firm D call. V dropped 5 bases and J dropped 5 bases, with 5 bases sitting between them. CDR3 length equals 11 residues. DNA of the CDR3: TGTGCCAGCAGTGGGATAGATACGCAGTATTTT. It codes for CASSGIDTQYF.

The table lists this clonotype with a count of one. V and J are TRBV2 and TRBJ2-7, with 7 nucleotides matching TRBD1. Germline V gives CDR1 SNHLY, CDR2 FYNNEI. CDR3 length: 14 residues. The J segment lost 2 bases and the V segment lost 6 bases, leaving 7 bases of the junction unmatched. CDR3 sequence reads: CASSSVGQTYEQYF. CDR3 nucleotide sequence: TGTGCCAGCAGCTCGGTGGGACAGACCTACGAGCAGTACTTC.

This chain uses TRBV27 with TRBJ2-3, with TRBD1 matching 8 bases. V lost 2 bases to trimming and J lost 4 bases; unmatched junction nucleotides: 5. CDR1 and CDR2 (germline): MNHEY, SMNVEV (reference sequence). There are 15 residues in the CDR3. CDR3 in DNA: TGTGCCAGCAGTTTAGGGACAGGTTTTTCAGATACGCAGTATTTT. This encodes CASSLGTGFSDTQYF.

V and J are TRBV5-6 and TRBJ2-7; 10 nucleotides match TRBD2. Unmatched junction bases numbered 10, after V lost 2 bases and J lost 2 bases. Germline CDR1 and CDR2: SGHDT and YYEEEE. This CDR3 spans 17 amino acids. The CDR3, as DNA: TGTGCCAGCAGCTTCGTTGGGGTAGCGGGGGGCCCCTACGAGCAGTACTTC. Its translation: CASSFVGVAGGPYEQYF.